This T cell receptor (beta chain) came from a study of glioma-infiltrating T cells after dendritic cell vaccination. Here immunoSEQ multiplex PCR was the method, and the copy in TCRdb shows in-frame clones only, minus some. The top ten hold roughly 6.8% of the sample, which has 70,000 to 100,000 clones, roughly four fifths seen once. Specified time point: after dendritic cell vaccination, including at tumor progression/relapse. This CDR3 has 13 amino acids. Trimming stripped 1 base from V and 6 bases from J, with 9 bases between. Germline V gene sequence: CDR1 SEHNR, CDR2 FQNEAQ (reference sequence).

The chain is built from TRBV7-9 and TRBJ1-2, with D possibly matching TRBD1 (6 bases). The source was blood, collected after dendritic cell vaccination. The TCR was taken from a human donor with glioblastoma. The CDR3 protein is CASSLDRVDGYTF. The CDR3 nucleotides read TGTGCCAGCAGCTTAGACAGGGTCGATGGCTACACCTTC.